Below are 4 T cell receptor beta chains sequenced from a single sample in a study of cytomegalovirus exposure and HLA in healthy donors. Clones were sequenced by immunoSEQ multiplex PCR, and TCRdb holds only the in-frame ones, with some missing. The table has about 56,000 clones, around nine tenths seen once. Material for sequencing was PBMCs. The receptors derive from a man aged 18 to 29 in good health and CMV-seronegative.

This sequence joins TRBV5-5 and TRBJ1-3; 9 positions agree with TRBD1. Germline values: CDR1 SGHKS, CDR2 YYEKEE (reference sequence). Germline trimming cut 4 bases from V and 3 bases from J; bases unmatched to any gene: 11. CDR3 length: 17 amino acids. The CDR3 DNA is TGTGCCAGCAGCAATAATCCGGGACAGGGAAGTGGAAACACCATATATTTT. Translating it yields CASSNNPGQGSGNTIYF.

Of note for this clone: Germline is not matched at one junction end, which may reflect a read error. The chain has TRBV7-7 and TRBJ2-3, with D tentatively TRBD2 (5 bases). Per the germline V gene, CDR1 is SSHAT and CDR2 is FNYEAQ (reference sequence). The CDR3 runs to 14 residues. CDR3 coding DNA: TGTGCTAGCAGCTTAAAGAGGGACACAGATACGCAGTATTTT. Translated, it gives CASSLKRDTDTQYF.

This clone was recorded a few times. The chain combines TRBV28 with TRBJ1-5; D ambiguous. Between the trimmed V and J ends, which lost 2 bases and 6 bases, there was a span of 14 bases. Germline V CDR1 and CDR2: MDHEN, SYDVKM. The CDR3 covers 15 residues. In DNA form, the CDR3 reads TGTGCCAGCAGTTTACCCCCGATAGAACGTCAGCCCCAGCATTTT. It yields the protein CASSLPPIERQPQHF. Full variable domain (outside the CDR3, taken from reference TRBV28 and TRBJ1-5): DVKVTQSSRYLVKRTGEKVFLECVQDMDHENMFWYRQDPGLGLRLIYFSYDVKMKEKGDIPEGYSVSREKKERFSLILESASTNQTSMYLCASSLPPIERQPQHFGDGTRLSIL.

The chain couples TRBV28 to TRBJ1-6; 7 nucleotides align to TRBD1. The germline V gene has CDR1 MDHEN and CDR2 SYDVKM. V gave up 5 bases and J gave up 10 bases; unmatched junction bases: 8. This CDR3 has 14 residues. The CDR3 bases are TGTGCCAGCAGTGCCCCGGACAGGCGCTCACCCCTCCACTTT. Amino acids: CASSAPDRRSPLHF.